The 30 T cell receptor beta chains reported below all come from one sample, sequenced in a study of shared clonotypes between healthy human individuals. The naive CD8 subset, CD45RO-negative cells positively selected for CCR7, excluded terminally differentiated effector memory CD45RA+ cells. This table comes from immunoSEQ multiplex PCR, and its TCRdb copy is limited to in-frame clones, with some not included. This table holds about 1,800,000 clones, about 94% found once. Sequenced material: naive CD8+ T cells sorted from blood. The receptors here all came from a man between 18 and 35 years old in good health.

The genes are TRBV9 and TRBJ2-3; tentative D call: TRBD2 (5 bases). The germline V gene encodes CDR1 SGDLS and CDR2 YYNGEE. This CDR3 contains 17 residues. V was pared by 0 bases and J by 6 bases, with 20 bases between. The CDR3 spells CASSVGGLAAPGDTQYF. The CDR3 DNA reads as TGTGCCAGCAGCGTAGGAGGCCTAGCAGCCCCTGGCGATACGCAGTATTTT.

A note on this clone: With a much larger clone just one base away, this may be a read error. In the same sample, other DNA sequences code for this CDR3. J is TRBJ2-7 and V is TRBV13; D remains unclear. CDR3 length: 12 residues. Germline V gene lookup returns CDR1 PRHDT and CDR2 FYEKMQ (reference sequence). V lost 3 bases and J 1 base, leaving 4 bases between the germline ends. CDR3 residues: CASSLGSYEQYF. CDR3 sequence (DNA): TGTGCCAGCAGCTTGGGGTCCTACGAGCAGTACTTC.

This CDR3 reads CASSLATSGGLGANVLTF. CDR3 sequence (DNA): TGTGCCAGCAGCTTAGCCACATCTGGGGGACTTGGGGCCAACGTCCTGACTTTC. The rearrangement joins TRBV7-2 to TRBJ2-6, with a weak D call TRBD2 (6 bases). The CDR3 is 18 residues long. The germline CDR1 and CDR2 sequences are SGHTA and FQGNSA. Between the trimmed V and J ends, which lost 0 bases and 3 bases, there was a span of 15 bases.

The V call is TRBV12-5, the J call TRBJ2-2; D is perhaps TRBD1 (5 bases). Per the germline V gene, CDR1 is LGHNT and CDR2 is FRNRAP. Trimming took 4 bases from V and 1 from J, leaving 13 bases between them. CDR3 length equals 16 residues. CDR3 amino acids: CASGSDRTQNTGELFF. The CDR3 DNA is TGTGCTAGTGGTTCCGACAGAACCCAGAACACCGGGGAGCTGTTTTTT.

The chain has TRBV29-1 and TRBJ2-7; 8 bases match TRBD2. V shed 5 bases and J 1 base; nucleotides not matched to a gene: 10. The CDR3 spans 15 residues. Germline loops: CDR1 SQVTM, CDR2 ANQGSEA. The CDR3 sequence is CSVFGGAVDSYEQYF. The CDR3 DNA reads as TGCAGCGTTTTCGGGGGGGCAGTAGATTCCTACGAGCAGTACTTC.

This sequence joins TRBV6-1 and TRBJ2-5; 7 bases are a match to TRBD2. CDR1 MNHNS and CDR2 SASEGT come from the germline V gene. The CDR3 sequence is 15 residues long. Trimming at V came to 3 bases and at J to 5 bases, leaving 9 bases not matched to a gene. DNA of the CDR3: TGTGCCAGCAGTGATCCAGGACTAGTGACGGAGACCCAGTACTTC. As protein: CASSDPGLVTETQYF.

V usage is TRBV5-6 and J usage is TRBJ2-7, with TRBD2 as a possible D gene (5 bases). Germline V lookup: CDR1 SGHDT, CDR2 YYEEEE. Trimming pared 7 bases from V and 5 bases from J, leaving 16 bases between. The CDR3 spans 13 residues. The CDR3 loop is CASSTLRVDEQYF. CDR3 nucleotides: TGTGCCAGCTCAACCCTGCGGGTTGACGAGCAGTACTTC. Combining the CDR3 with reference TRBV5-6 and TRBJ2-7 gives the whole variable domain DAGVTQSPTHLIKTRGQQVTLRCSPKSGHDTVSWYQQALGQGPQFIFQYYEEEERQRGNFPDRFSGHQFPNYSSELNVNALLLGDSALYLCASSTLRVDEQYFGPGTRLTVT.

Worth noting for this clone: Within the sample, other DNA sequences also encode this same CDR3. The chain joins TRBV7-9 to TRBJ2-1, with D unclear. From germline, CDR1 is SEHNR and CDR2 FQNEAQ (reference sequence). V was clipped by 2 bases and J by 9 bases, with 8 bases between them. This CDR3 has 12 residues. In nucleotides, the CDR3 is TGTGCCAGCAGCTTATTATCGGGTGAGCAGTTCTTC. This encodes CASSLLSGEQFF.

The J gene is TRBJ2-1, the V gene TRBV4-1; 8 positions match TRBD2. CDR1 MGHRA and CDR2 YSYEKL come from the germline V gene. Trimming removed 6 bases from V and 6 bases from J; junction bases left unmatched: 10. The CDR3 spans 15 residues. The CDR3 protein is CASRFLGGAPNEQFF. As DNA, the CDR3 is TGCGCCAGCAGATTCCTCGGGGGGGCCCCCAATGAGCAGTTCTTC.

V usage is TRBV19 and J usage is TRBJ1-2; 8 nucleotides match TRBD1. The CDR3 length is 14 residues. V was clipped by 4 bases and J by 4 bases; unmatched bases: 5. Looked up from germline, CDR1 is LNHDA and CDR2 is SQIVND (reference sequence). CDR3 in amino acids: CASSSQDRAYGYTF. The CDR3 DNA reads TGTGCCAGTAGTAGCCAGGACAGGGCCTATGGCTACACCTTC.

V and J are TRBV4-1 and TRBJ2-7, with a weak D call TRBD2 (6 bases). The CDR3 spans 13 residues. Germline CDR1 is MGHRA and CDR2 is YSYEKL. V lost 0 bases, J lost 4 bases, and 7 bases lay in between. CDR3 protein: CASSQEGLYEQYF. DNA for the CDR3: TGCGCCAGCAGCCAAGAGGGACTTTACGAGCAGTACTTC.

The chain is built from TRBV5-6 and TRBJ2-7, with D possibly matching TRBD1 (6 bases). The V end was cut by 3 bases, the J end by 2 bases, with 12 bases between. CDR3 size: 14 residues. From germline, CDR1 is SGHDT and CDR2 YYEEEE. CDR3 in DNA: TGTGCCAGCAGCTCGGACAGTGACACCTACGAGCAGTACTTC. Translated, it gives CASSSDSDTYEQYF.

The CDR3 region has the DNA TGCGCCAGCAGCTTGGCCGGGGCCCTCACAATCAATGAGCAGTTCTTC. This gives the protein CASSLAGALTINEQFF. This rearrangement joins TRBV5-1 to TRBJ2-1; D might be TRBD1 or TRBD2, each matching 5 bases. From germline, CDR1 is SGHRS and CDR2 YFSETQ. V lost 0 bases to trimming and J lost 6 bases, with 16 bases between them. The CDR3 is 16 amino acids.

For this clone: This sample includes further DNA sequences coding for the same CDR3. The chain couples TRBV28 to TRBJ1-5; D not certain. In germline, CDR1 is MDHEN, CDR2 SYDVKM. V shed 2 bases and J shed 0 bases, with 5 bases lying between them. The CDR3 has 14 residues. This chain's CDR3 is CASSLTDSNQPQHF. CDR3 DNA: TGTGCCAGCAGTTTAACGGATAGCAATCAGCCCCAGCATTTT.

This sequence joins TRBV7-9 and TRBJ1-1; no clear D gene. The germline V gene encodes CDR1 SEHNR and CDR2 FQNEAQ (reference sequence). The CDR3 consists of 14 residues. Trimming cost V 4 bases and J 4 bases, with 13 bases left between them. In nucleotides, the CDR3 is TGTGCCAGCAGCTCCCCTGACCGAGGCACTGAAGCTTTCTTT. Its translation: CASSSPDRGTEAFF.

Concerning this clone itself: Other DNA sequences in the sample encode the same CDR3. The CDR3 loop reads CASSLDYYNEQFF. The CDR3 DNA reads TGTGCCAGCAGTTTAGACTATTACAATGAGCAGTTCTTC. The chain carries TRBV27 and TRBJ2-1, with a tentative D call TRBD2 (5 bases). Trimming pared 2 bases from V and 4 bases from J, leaving 6 bases between. The CDR3 sequence is 13 residues long. Germline CDR1 and CDR2: MNHEY and SMNVEV (reference sequence).

The chain recombines TRBV7-9 with TRBJ1-4; D is ambiguous. With 7 bases removed from V and 6 bases from J, the gap between germline ends came to 15 bases. From germline, CDR1 is SEHNR and CDR2 FQNEAQ (reference sequence). This CDR3 contains 14 residues. For the CDR3, the DNA is TGTGCCAGCACCTCGGACGGAGGGTATGAAAAACTGTTTTTT. Its translation is CASTSDGGYEKLFF.

CDR3 bases: TGTGCCAGCAGCTTGCCAGGGGGAAATACTGAAGCTTTCTTT. This sequence encodes CASSLPGGNTEAFF. The rearrangement links TRBV5-6 to TRBJ1-1; 7 bases are shared with TRBD1. The trim removed 1 base at V and 5 bases at J, leaving 5 bases unmatched. The CDR3 extends over 14 amino acids. Germline V gives CDR1 SGHDT, CDR2 YYEEEE.

Comments on this clone: The sample contains more than one DNA sequence encoding this CDR3. The chain has TRBV30 and TRBJ1-4, with D uncertain. CDR1 is GTSNPN, CDR2 SVGIG, per germline (reference sequence). Trimming stripped 4 bases from V and 0 bases from J, with 3 bases between. CDR3 size: 12 residues. As DNA, the CDR3 is TGTGCCTGGACCGCAACTAATGAAAAACTGTTTTTT. Encoded protein: CAWTATNEKLFF.

This CDR3 reads CASSLWTGNTYEQYF. Here the CDR3 DNA reads TGCGCCAGCAGCCTGTGGACAGGGAACACCTACGAGCAGTACTTC. The chain recombines TRBV4-3 with TRBJ2-7; 8 bases fit TRBD1. The CDR3 is made up of 15 amino acids. V trimming: 4 bases; J trimming: 2 bases; junction bases outside the gene matches: 7. Germline CDR1 reads LGHNA; CDR2 reads YSLEER.

This sequence joins TRBV7-8 and TRBJ2-7; 10 nucleotides agree with TRBD1. The CDR3 runs to 16 residues. The V segment lost 4 bases and the J segment 4 bases; nucleotides outside the gene matches: 10. The germline CDR1 and CDR2 sequences are SGHVS and FQNEAQ. CDR3 residues: CASSYNTGDRGYEQYF. CDR3 bases: TGTGCCAGCAGCTACAACACCGGGGACAGGGGATACGAGCAGTACTTC.

The J gene is TRBJ1-5, the V gene TRBV10-3; 8 nucleotides line up with TRBD1. The CDR3 covers 14 residues. Germline V lookup: CDR1 ENHRY, CDR2 SYGVKD. The junction had 6 bases not matched to a gene; V was cut back by 6 bases and J by 5 bases. The CDR3, as DNA: TGTGCCATCAGGGATACAGGGGGGGATCAGCCCCAGCATTTT. It translates to CAIRDTGGDQPQHF.

CDR3 amino acids: CAISPGELNNEQFF. The CDR3 DNA sequence: TGTGCCATCAGCCCGGGGGAATTGAACAATGAGCAGTTCTTC. The chain carries TRBV10-3 and TRBJ2-1; perhaps TRBD2 as D (6 bases). From germline, CDR1 is ENHRY and CDR2 SYGVKD. The CDR3 has 14 amino acids. V was pared by 6 bases and J by 5 bases, with 14 bases between.

Comments on this clone: Other DNA sequences in the sample encode the same CDR3. This chain links TRBV2 with TRBJ2-7; D remains ambiguous. From germline, CDR1 is SNHLY and CDR2 FYNNEI. The CDR3 is 14 residues long. V dropped 3 bases and J dropped 2 bases, with 11 bases sitting between them. The CDR3 nucleotides are TGTGCCAGCAGTGAGGGGTCAGAGGCCTACGAGCAGTACTTC. It is translated as CASSEGSEAYEQYF.

This clone was seen a handful of times. The chain carries TRBV19 and TRBJ1-1; D is uncertain. The V end was cut by 3 bases, the J end by 0 bases, with 11 bases between. This CDR3 is built from 15 residues. Germline V gene data show CDR1 as LNHDA and CDR2 as SQIVND (reference sequence). The CDR3 protein is CASSIFSGLNTEAFF. The CDR3 DNA is TGTGCCAGTAGTATCTTTTCCGGGTTGAACACTGAAGCTTTCTTT.

The chain carries TRBV9 and TRBJ1-4, with TRBD1 matching over 8 bases. The CDR3 spans 14 residues. Germline V gives CDR1 SGDLS, CDR2 YYNGEE. V was clipped by 0 bases and J by 6 bases; unmatched bases: 1. In DNA form, the CDR3 reads TGTGCCAGCAGCGTAGCAGGGGGCGATGAAAAACTGTTTTTT. It encodes CASSVAGGDEKLFF.

The chain carries TRBV29-1 and TRBJ2-7; 7 bases align to TRBD1. This CDR3 spans 13 amino acids. The trim removed 4 bases at V and 0 bases at J, leaving 3 bases unmatched. Germline lookup yields CDR1 SQVTM and CDR2 ANQGSEA. The CDR3 reads CSVARDSSYEQYF. The DNA of the CDR3 is TGCAGCGTTGCCCGGGACAGCTCCTACGAGCAGTACTTC.

This clone was seen a single time. This chain links TRBV9 with TRBJ2-7, with 9 bases that match TRBD1. V was clipped by 3 bases and J by 2 bases; unmatched bases: 6. The CDR3 loop spans 15 amino acids. Germline CDR1 is SGDLS and CDR2 is YYNGEE. The CDR3 nucleotides are TGTGCCAGCAGCGCGGGACAGGGTGCCGCCTACGAGCAGTACTTC. Residues: CASSAGQGAAYEQYF.

This clone was observed a few times. The same CDR3 also results from other DNA sequences found in this sample. The chain joins TRBV4-1 to TRBJ2-2, with unresolved D. Per germline, CDR1 MGHRA and CDR2 YSYEKL. The germline V and J ends were trimmed by 2 bases and 0 bases, with 1 base remaining between them. CDR3 length equals 13 residues. CDR3 bases: TGCGCCAGCAGCCAAACGAACACCGGGGAGCTGTTTTTT. Its protein is CASSQTNTGELFF.

The chain couples TRBV5-1 to TRBJ2-1; 13 positions match TRBD2. CDR3 length equals 16 residues. The V gene's germline CDR1 is SGHRS and CDR2 YFSETQ. Trimming cost V 4 bases and J 7 bases; bases outside gene matches: 8. In DNA form, the CDR3 reads TGCGCCAGCAGCGCTGGACTAGCGGGAGTCGTAAATGAGCAGTTCTTC. Its translation is CASSAGLAGVVNEQFF.